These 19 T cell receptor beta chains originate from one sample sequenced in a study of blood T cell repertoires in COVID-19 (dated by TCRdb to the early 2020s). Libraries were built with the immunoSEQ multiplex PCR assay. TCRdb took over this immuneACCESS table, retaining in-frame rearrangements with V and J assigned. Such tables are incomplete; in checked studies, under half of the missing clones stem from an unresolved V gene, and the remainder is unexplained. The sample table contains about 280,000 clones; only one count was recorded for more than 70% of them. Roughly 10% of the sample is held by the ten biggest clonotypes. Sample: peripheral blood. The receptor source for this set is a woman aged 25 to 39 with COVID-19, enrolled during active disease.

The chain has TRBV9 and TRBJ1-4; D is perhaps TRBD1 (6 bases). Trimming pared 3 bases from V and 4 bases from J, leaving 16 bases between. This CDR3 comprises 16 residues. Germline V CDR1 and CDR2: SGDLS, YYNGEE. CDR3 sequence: CASSASGAANNEKLFF. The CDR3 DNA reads TGTGCCAGCAGCGCCTCAGGGGCCGCTAATAATGAAAAACTGTTTTTT. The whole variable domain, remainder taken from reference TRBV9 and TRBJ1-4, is DSGVTQTPKHLITATGQRVTLRCSPRSGDLSVYWYQQSLDQGLQFLIQYYNGEERAKGNILERFSAQQFPDLHSELNLSSLELGDSALYFCASSASGAANNEKLFFGSGTQLSVL.

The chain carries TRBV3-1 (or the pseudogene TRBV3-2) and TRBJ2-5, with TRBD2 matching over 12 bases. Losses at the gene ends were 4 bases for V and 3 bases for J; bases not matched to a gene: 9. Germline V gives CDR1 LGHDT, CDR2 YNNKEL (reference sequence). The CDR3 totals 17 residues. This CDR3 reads CASSPTTSGRSKETQYF. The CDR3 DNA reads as TGTGCCAGCAGCCCGACGACTAGCGGGAGATCGAAAGAGACCCAGTACTTC.

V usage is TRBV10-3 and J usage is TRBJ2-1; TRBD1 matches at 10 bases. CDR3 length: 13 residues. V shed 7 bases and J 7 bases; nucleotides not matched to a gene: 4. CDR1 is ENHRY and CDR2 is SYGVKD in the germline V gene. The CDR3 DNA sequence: TGTGCCATCAAGAGGGACAGGGGTAATGAGCAGTTCTTC. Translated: CAIKRDRGNEQFF.

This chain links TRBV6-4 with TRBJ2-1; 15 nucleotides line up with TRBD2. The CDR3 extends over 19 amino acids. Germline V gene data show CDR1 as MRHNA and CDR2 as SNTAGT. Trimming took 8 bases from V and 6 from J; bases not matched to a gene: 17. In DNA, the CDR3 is TGTGCCAGCCACCAAACCCCCGGGACTAGCGGGAGGATCGGCAATGAGCAGTTCTTC. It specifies CASHQTPGTSGRIGNEQFF.

In DNA, the CDR3 is TGTGCCAGCAGTGGTGGTTGGAGGGAAGAGACCCAGTACTTC. It codes for CASSGGWREETQYF. The chain is built from TRBV27 and TRBJ2-5; D may be TRBD2 (6 bases). The CDR3 length is 14 residues. Per the germline V gene, CDR1 is MNHEY and CDR2 is SMNVEV (reference sequence). Trimming took off 5 bases at V and 3 bases at J, with 13 bases between the two ends.

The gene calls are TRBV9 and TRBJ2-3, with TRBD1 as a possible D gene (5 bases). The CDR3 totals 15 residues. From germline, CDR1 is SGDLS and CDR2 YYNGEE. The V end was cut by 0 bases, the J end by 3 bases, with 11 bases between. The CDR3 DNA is TGTGCCAGCAGCGTAGGTCAGGGCCCGACAGATACGCAGTATTTT. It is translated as CASSVGQGPTDTQYF. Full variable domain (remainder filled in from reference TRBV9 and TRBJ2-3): DSGVTQTPKHLITATGQRVTLRCSPRSGDLSVYWYQQSLDQGLQFLIQYYNGEERAKGNILERFSAQQFPDLHSELNLSSLELGDSALYFCASSVGQGPTDTQYFGPGTRLTVL.

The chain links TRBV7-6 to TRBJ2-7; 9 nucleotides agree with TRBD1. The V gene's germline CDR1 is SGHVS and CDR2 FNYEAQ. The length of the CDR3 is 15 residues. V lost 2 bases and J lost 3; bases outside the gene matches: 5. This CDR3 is CASSLNPGQGYEQYF. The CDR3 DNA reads TGTGCCAGCAGCTTAAACCCGGGACAGGGCTACGAGCAGTACTTC.

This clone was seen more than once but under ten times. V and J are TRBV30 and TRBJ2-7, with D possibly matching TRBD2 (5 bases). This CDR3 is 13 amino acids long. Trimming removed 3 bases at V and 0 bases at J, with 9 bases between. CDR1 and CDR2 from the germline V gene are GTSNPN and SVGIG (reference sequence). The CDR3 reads CAWRGGSSYEQYF. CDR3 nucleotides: TGTGCCTGGAGAGGAGGCAGCTCCTACGAGCAGTACTTC.

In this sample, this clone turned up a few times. CDR3 in amino acids: CASSLGLAGVSEQFF. In DNA, the CDR3 is TGTGCCAGCAGCTTAGGACTAGCGGGAGTCAGTGAGCAGTTCTTC. The chain uses TRBV7-8 and TRBJ2-1, with 12 bases that match TRBD2. After removal of 1 base from V and 9 bases from J, the junction contained 4 bases not matched to a gene. Per the germline V gene, CDR1 is SGHVS and CDR2 is FQNEAQ. The CDR3 totals 15 residues.

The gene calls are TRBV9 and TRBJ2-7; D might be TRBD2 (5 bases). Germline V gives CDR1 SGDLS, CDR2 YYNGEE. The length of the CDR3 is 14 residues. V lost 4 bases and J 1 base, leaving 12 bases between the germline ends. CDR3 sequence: CASSRGLGSYEQYF. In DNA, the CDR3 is TGTGCCAGCAGCCGCGGACTGGGATCCTACGAGCAGTACTTC.

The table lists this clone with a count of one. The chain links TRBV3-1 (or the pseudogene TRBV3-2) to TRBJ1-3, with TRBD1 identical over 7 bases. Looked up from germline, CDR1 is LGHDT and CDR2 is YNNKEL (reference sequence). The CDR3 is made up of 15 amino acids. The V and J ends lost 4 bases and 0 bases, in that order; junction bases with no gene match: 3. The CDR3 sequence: CASSLGTVSGNTIYF. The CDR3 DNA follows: TGTGCCAGCAGCCTTGGGACAGTCTCTGGAAACACCATATATTTT.

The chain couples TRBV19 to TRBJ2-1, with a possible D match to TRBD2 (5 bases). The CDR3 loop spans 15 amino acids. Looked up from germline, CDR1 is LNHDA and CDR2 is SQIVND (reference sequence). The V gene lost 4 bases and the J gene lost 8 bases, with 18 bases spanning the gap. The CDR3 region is CASSRGRPPGDEQFF. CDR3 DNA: TGTGCCAGTAGTAGAGGGAGACCCCCTGGGGATGAGCAGTTCTTC.

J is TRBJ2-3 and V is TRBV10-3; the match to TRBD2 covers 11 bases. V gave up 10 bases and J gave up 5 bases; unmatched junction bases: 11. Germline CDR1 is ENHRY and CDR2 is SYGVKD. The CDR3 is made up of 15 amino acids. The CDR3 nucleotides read TGTGCCACCGTTACTAGCGGGAGCTTGGAAGATACGCAGTATTTT. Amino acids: CATVTSGSLEDTQYF.

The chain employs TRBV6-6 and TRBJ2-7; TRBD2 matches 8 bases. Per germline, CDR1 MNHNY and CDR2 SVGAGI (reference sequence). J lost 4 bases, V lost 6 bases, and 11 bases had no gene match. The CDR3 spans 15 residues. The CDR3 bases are TGTGCCAGCAGACCTCAGCGGGAGTTTAGTTACGAGCAGTACTTC. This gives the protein CASRPQREFSYEQYF.

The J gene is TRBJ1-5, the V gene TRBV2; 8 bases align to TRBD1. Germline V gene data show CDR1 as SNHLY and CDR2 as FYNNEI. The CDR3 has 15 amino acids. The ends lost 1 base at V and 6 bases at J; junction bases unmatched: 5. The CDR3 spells CASSEGQGLGQPQHF. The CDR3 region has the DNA TGTGCCAGCAGTGAAGGACAGGGGTTGGGTCAGCCCCAGCATTTT.

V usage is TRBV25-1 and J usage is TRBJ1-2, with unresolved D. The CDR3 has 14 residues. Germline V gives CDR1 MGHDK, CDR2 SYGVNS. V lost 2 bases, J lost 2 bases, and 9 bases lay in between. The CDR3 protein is CASSESAVNYGYTF. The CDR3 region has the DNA TGTGCCAGCAGTGAAAGTGCAGTAAACTATGGCTACACCTTC.

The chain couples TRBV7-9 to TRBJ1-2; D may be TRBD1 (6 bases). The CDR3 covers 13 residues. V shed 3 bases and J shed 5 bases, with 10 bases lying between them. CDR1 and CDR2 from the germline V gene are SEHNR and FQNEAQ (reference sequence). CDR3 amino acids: CASSLTGFYGYTF. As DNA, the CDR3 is TGTGCCAGCAGCTTGACAGGCTTTTATGGCTACACCTTC.

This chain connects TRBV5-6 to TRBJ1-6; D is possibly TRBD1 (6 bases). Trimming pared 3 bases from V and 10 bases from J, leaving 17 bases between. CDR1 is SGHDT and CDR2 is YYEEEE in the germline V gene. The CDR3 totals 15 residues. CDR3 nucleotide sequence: TGTGCCAGCAGCTATTCAACAGGGTTAGGCTCACCCCTCCACTTT. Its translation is CASSYSTGLGSPLHF.

CDR3 sequence: CASSLDRDSGGYNEQFF. In nucleotides, the CDR3 is TGTGCCAGCAGCTTAGACCGGGATAGCGGAGGGTACAATGAGCAGTTCTTC. This rearrangement joins TRBV11-3 to TRBJ2-1; D possibly corresponds to TRBD2 (6 bases). The germline V and J ends were trimmed by 0 bases and 4 bases, with 16 bases remaining between them. CDR3 size: 17 residues. CDR1 is SGHNT, CDR2 YENEEA, per germline.